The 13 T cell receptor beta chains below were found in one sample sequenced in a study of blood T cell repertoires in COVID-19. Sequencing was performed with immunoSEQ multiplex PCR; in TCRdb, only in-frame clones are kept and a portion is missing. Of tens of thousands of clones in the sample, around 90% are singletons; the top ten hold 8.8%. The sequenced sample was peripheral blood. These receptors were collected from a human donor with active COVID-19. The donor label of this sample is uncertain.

CDR3 sequence reads: CASAYGQGLQRGTDTQYF. For the CDR3, the DNA is TGTGCTAGTGCCTACGGACAGGGGCTTCAGCGGGGCACAGATACGCAGTATTTT. This sequence joins TRBV12-5 and TRBJ2-3, with TRBD1 identical over 9 bases. The CDR3 extends over 18 amino acids. The junction had 15 bases not matched to a gene; V was cut back by 7 bases and J by 1 base. Germline lookup yields CDR1 LGHNT and CDR2 FRNRAP.

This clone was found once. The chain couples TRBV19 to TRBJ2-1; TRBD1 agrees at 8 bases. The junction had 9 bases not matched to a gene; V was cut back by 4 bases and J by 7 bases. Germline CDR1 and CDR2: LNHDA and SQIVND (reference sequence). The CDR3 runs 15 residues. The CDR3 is CASSSRDRSGNEQFF. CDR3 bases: TGTGCCAGTAGTAGCCGGGACAGGTCCGGTAATGAGCAGTTCTTC.

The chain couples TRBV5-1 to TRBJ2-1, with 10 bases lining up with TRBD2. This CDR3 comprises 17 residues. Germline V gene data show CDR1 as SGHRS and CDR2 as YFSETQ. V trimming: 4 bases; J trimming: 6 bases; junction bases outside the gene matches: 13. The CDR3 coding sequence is TGCGCCAGCAGCCCCCAGCCAGCGGGAGGGCCGGGCAATGAGCAGTTCTTC. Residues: CASSPQPAGGPGNEQFF.

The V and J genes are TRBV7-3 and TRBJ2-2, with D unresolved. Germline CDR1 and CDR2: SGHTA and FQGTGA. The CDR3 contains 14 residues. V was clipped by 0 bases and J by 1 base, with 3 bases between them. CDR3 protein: CASSLTRNTGELFF. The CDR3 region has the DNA TGTGCCAGCAGCTTAACGAGGAACACCGGGGAGCTGTTTTTT. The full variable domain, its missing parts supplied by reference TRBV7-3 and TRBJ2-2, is GAGVSQTPSNKVTEKGKYVELRCDPISGHTALYWYRQSLGQGPEFLIYFQGTGAADDSGLPNDRFFAVRPEGSVSTLKIQRTERGDSAVYLCASSLTRNTGELFFGEGSRLTVL.

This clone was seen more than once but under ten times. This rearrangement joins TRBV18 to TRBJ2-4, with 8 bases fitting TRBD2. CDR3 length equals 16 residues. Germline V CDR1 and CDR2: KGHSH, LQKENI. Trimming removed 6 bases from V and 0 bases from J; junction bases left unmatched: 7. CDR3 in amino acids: CASSVAGRLAKNIQYF. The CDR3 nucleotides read TGTGCCAGCTCTGTAGCGGGGAGGCTAGCCAAAAACATTCAGTACTTC.

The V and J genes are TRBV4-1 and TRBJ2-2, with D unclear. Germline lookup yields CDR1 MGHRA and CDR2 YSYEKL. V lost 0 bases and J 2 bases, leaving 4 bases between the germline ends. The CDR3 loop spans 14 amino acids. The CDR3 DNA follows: TGCGCCAGCAGCCAAGACTTAAACACCGGGGAGCTGTTTTTT. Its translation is CASSQDLNTGELFF.

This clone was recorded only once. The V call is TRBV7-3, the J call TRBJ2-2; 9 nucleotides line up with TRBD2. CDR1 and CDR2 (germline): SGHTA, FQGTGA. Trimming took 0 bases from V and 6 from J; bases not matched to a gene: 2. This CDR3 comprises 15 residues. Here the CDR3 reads CASSLTGTSPGELFF. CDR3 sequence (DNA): TGTGCCAGCAGCTTAACTGGGACTAGCCCCGGGGAGCTGTTTTTT.

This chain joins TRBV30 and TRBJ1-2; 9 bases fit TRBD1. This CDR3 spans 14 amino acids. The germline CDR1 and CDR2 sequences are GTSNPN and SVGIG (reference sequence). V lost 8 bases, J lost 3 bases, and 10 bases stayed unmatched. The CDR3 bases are TGTGCCGGACTGGGGACAGGGCGATACTATGGCTACACCTTC. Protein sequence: CAGLGTGRYYGYTF. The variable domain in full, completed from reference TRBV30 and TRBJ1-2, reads SQTIHQWPATLVQPVGSPLSLECTVEGTSNPNLYWYRQAAGRGLQLLFYSVGIGQISSEVPQNLSASRPQDRQFILSSKKLLLSDSGFYLCAGLGTGRYYGYTFGSGTRLTVV.

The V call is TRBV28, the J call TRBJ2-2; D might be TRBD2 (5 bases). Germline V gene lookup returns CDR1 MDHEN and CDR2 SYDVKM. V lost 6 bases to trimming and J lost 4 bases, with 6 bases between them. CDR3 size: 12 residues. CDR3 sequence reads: CASRSGTGELFF. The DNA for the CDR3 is TGTGCCAGCAGGAGCGGCACCGGGGAGCTGTTTTTT.

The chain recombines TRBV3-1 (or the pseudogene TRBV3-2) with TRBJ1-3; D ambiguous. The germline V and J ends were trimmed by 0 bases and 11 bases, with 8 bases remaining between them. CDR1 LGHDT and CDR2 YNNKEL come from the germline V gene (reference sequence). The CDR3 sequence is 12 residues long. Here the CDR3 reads CASSQDGSAIYF. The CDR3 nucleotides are TGTGCCAGCAGCCAAGATGGTTCGGCCATATATTTT.

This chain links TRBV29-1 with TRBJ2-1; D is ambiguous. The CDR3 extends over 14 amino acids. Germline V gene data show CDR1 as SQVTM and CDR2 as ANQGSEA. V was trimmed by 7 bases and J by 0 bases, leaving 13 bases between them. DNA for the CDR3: TGCAGCGGCCATAGACAAAGCTCCTACAATGAGCAGTTCTTC. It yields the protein CSGHRQSSYNEQFF.

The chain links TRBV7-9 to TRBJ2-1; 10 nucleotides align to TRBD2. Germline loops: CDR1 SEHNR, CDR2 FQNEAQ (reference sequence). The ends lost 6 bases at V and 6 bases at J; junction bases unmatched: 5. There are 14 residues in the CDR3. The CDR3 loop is CASSLSGRANEQFF. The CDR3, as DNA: TGTGCCAGCAGTTTAAGCGGGAGGGCCAATGAGCAGTTCTTC.

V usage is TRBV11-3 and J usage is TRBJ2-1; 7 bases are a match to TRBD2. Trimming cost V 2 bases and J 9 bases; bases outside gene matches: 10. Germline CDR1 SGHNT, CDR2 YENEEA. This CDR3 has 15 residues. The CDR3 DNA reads TGTGCCAGCAGCTTACTAGGGACTAAGAGTGGTGAGCAGTTCTTC. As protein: CASSLLGTKSGEQFF. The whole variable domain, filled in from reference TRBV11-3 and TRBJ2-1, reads EAGVVQSPRYKIIEKKQPVAFWCNPISGHNTLYWYLQNLGQGPELLIRYENEEAVDDSQLPKDRFSAERLKGVDSTLKIQPAELGDSAVYLCASSLLGTKSGEQFFGPGTRLTVL.